These 24 T cell receptor beta chains were sequenced from one sample in a study of cytomegalovirus exposure and HLA in healthy donors. The PCR had 60 Vbeta and 13 Jbeta primers. TCRdb's copy holds only in-frame clones and misses some; the assay was immunoSEQ multiplex PCR. The sample lists 85,000 to 130,000 clones, 71% occurring once. The specimen sequenced was PBMCs. The receptors were gathered from a female donor in good health and CMV-seronegative.

The rearrangement joins TRBV10-2 to TRBJ2-7; 7 nucleotides agree with TRBD2. With 3 bases clipped from V and 7 bases from J, the junction kept 9 bases outside the gene matches. CDR1 is WSHSY and CDR2 is SAAADI in the germline V gene. This CDR3 spans 14 amino acids. This CDR3 is CASSDYGGRGEQYF. CDR3 DNA sequence: TGCGCCAGCAGTGACTATGGCGGGAGAGGTGAGCAGTACTTC.

The gene calls are TRBV9 and TRBJ1-2, with D possibly matching TRBD1 (6 bases). The CDR3 covers 14 residues. Looked up from germline, CDR1 is SGDLS and CDR2 is YYNGEE. The V end was cut by 8 bases, the J end by 3 bases, with 17 bases between. The CDR3 spells CARDGTPNYYGYTF. In DNA, the CDR3 is TGTGCCAGGGACGGGACACCCAATTACTATGGCTACACCTTC.

The chain combines TRBV10-2 with TRBJ2-3; 8 bases fit TRBD2. Germline V gene data show CDR1 as WSHSY and CDR2 as SAAADI. The CDR3 is 16 amino acids. The junction had 7 bases not matched to a gene; V was cut back by 3 bases and J by 2 bases. The CDR3 DNA sequence: TGCGCCAGCAGTGATGGACTAGCCATTTTCACAGATACGCAGTATTTT. This encodes CASSDGLAIFTDTQYF.

CDR3 DNA sequence: TGTGCCAGCAGGGGCGGGTCCTACGAGCAGTACTTC. Translating it yields CASRGGSYEQYF. The genes are TRBV27 and TRBJ2-7; D perhaps matches TRBD2 (5 bases). The CDR3 runs 12 residues. Germline CDR1 is MNHEY and CDR2 is SMNVEV (reference sequence). The V end lost 6 bases, the J end lost 1 base, and 7 bases lay between the germline ends.

V and J are TRBV9 and TRBJ2-2, with no clear D. CDR3 length: 15 residues. Germline V gives CDR1 SGDLS, CDR2 YYNGEE. V shed 3 bases and J shed 3 bases, with 12 bases lying between them. CDR3 region: CASSGSQAYTGELFF. The CDR3 region has the DNA TGTGCCAGCAGCGGCAGTCAGGCGTACACCGGGGAGCTGTTTTTT.

V gene TRBV7-8 combines with J gene TRBJ2-7; the D gene is possibly TRBD1 (5 bases). Germline-derived CDR1 and CDR2 are SGHVS and FQNEAQ. This CDR3 is 14 amino acids long. V lost 6 bases, J lost 5 bases, and 17 bases lay in between. The CDR3, as DNA: TGTGCCAGCAGTCCGCAACAGGTAGTCAACGAGCAGTACTTC. Translating gives CASSPQQVVNEQYF.

This chain connects TRBV4-2 to TRBJ2-3; 8 bases line up with TRBD1. Germline assignment: CDR1 LGHNA and CDR2 YNFKEQ. CDR3 length: 16 residues. The V and J ends lost 1 base and 1 base, in that order; junction bases with no gene match: 4. CDR3 residues: CASSQGRDRRTDTQYF. The CDR3 bases are TGTGCCAGCAGCCAAGGTAGGGACAGGCGCACAGATACGCAGTATTTT.

The genes are TRBV7-8 and TRBJ1-2, with 7 bases lining up with TRBD1. The V segment lost 5 bases and the J segment 4 bases; nucleotides outside the gene matches: 7. In germline, CDR1 is SGHVS, CDR2 FQNEAQ. The CDR3 contains 14 residues. CDR3 amino acids: CASSEFRDSYGYTF. In DNA form, the CDR3 reads TGTGCCAGCAGCGAATTCCGGGACAGCTATGGCTACACCTTC.

There are a few counts of this clone. The V and J genes are TRBV19 and TRBJ2-3; 12 bases map to TRBD2. The CDR3 runs to 15 residues. CDR1 is LNHDA and CDR2 is SQIVND in the germline V gene (reference sequence). V shed 7 bases and J 5 bases; nucleotides not matched to a gene: 7. CDR3: CASKRLAGAEDTQYF. Written as DNA, the CDR3 is TGTGCCAGTAAACGACTAGCGGGAGCTGAAGATACGCAGTATTTT.

This chain links TRBV30 with TRBJ1-5, with D unresolved. The CDR3 extends over 13 amino acids. The germline V and J ends were trimmed by 0 bases and 5 bases, with 8 bases remaining between them. CDR1 and CDR2 (germline): GTSNPN, SVGIG (reference sequence). CDR3 in amino acids: CAWSVGRDQPQHF. CDR3 nucleotide sequence: TGTGCCTGGAGTGTGGGGAGGGATCAGCCCCAGCATTTT.

In this sample, this clone turned up a few times. The chain is built from TRBV2 and TRBJ1-5; D not certain. The CDR3 loop spans 16 amino acids. Germline assignment: CDR1 SNHLY and CDR2 FYNNEI. V was shortened by 0 bases and J by 0 bases, with 9 bases between the two germline ends. The CDR3 DNA sequence: TGTGCCAGCAGTGAAGCGGAGGTTTATAGCAATCAGCCCCAGCATTTT. This sequence encodes CASSEAEVYSNQPQHF.

The gene calls are TRBV4-3 and TRBJ1-1, with unresolved D. Germline CDR1 reads LGHNA; CDR2 reads YSLEER. This CDR3 has 13 residues. V was trimmed by 1 base and J by 3 bases, leaving 6 bases between them. CDR3 protein: CASSQAQDTEAFF. The CDR3 DNA reads as TGCGCCAGCAGCCAAGCACAAGACACTGAAGCTTTCTTT.

The CDR3 bases are TGTGCCAGCAGTTTATCCCCAACAGGGGCCACTGAAGCTTTCTTT. This encodes CASSLSPTGATEAFF. J is TRBJ1-1 and V is TRBV27; 7 bases fit TRBD1. The CDR3 is made up of 15 amino acids. V shed 0 bases, J shed 4 bases, and the junction held 5 bases outside the gene matches. The V gene's germline CDR1 is MNHEY and CDR2 SMNVEV (reference sequence).

V and J are TRBV10-3 and TRBJ2-7; D is undetermined. The length of the CDR3 is 12 residues. Deletions cut 4 bases from V and 0 bases from J, with 4 bases between. Germline CDR1 ENHRY, CDR2 SYGVKD. CDR3 DNA: TGTGCCATCAGTGTGAGCTCCTACGAGCAGTACTTC. As protein: CAISVSSYEQYF.

This clone occurred once. The rearrangement links TRBV6-5 to TRBJ2-2; tentatively, D is TRBD1 (5 bases). The germline V and J ends were trimmed by 6 bases and 4 bases, with 15 bases remaining between them. Germline CDR1 is MNHEY and CDR2 is SVGAGI. The CDR3 loop spans 15 amino acids. CDR3 amino acids: CASSWEQDVTGELFF. In nucleotides, the CDR3 is TGTGCCAGCAGCTGGGAACAGGACGTCACCGGGGAGCTGTTTTTT.

Only a few counts were recorded for this clone. The J gene is TRBJ1-2, the V gene TRBV4-1; D gene uncertain. V was trimmed by 1 base and J by 0 bases, leaving 6 bases between them. CDR3 length equals 14 residues. Germline V gene sequence: CDR1 MGHRA, CDR2 YSYEKL. The CDR3 is CASSQVVSNYGYTF. Here the CDR3 DNA reads TGCGCCAGCAGCCAAGTAGTGTCTAACTATGGCTACACCTTC.

This chain joins TRBV9 and TRBJ2-2, with 7 nucleotides matching TRBD1. This CDR3 has 15 amino acids. Germline CDR1 reads SGDLS; CDR2 reads YYNGEE. The V segment lost 3 bases and the J segment 6 bases; nucleotides outside the gene matches: 8. This chain's CDR3 is CASSADGTVPGELFF. DNA of the CDR3: TGTGCCAGCAGCGCCGACGGGACAGTCCCCGGGGAGCTGTTTTTT.

This clone turned up a few times. The rearrangement joins TRBV5-5 to TRBJ2-7; 7 nucleotides match TRBD2. The trim removed 5 bases at V and 2 bases at J, leaving 7 bases unmatched. The CDR3 sequence is 14 residues long. Germline V gene data show CDR1 as SGHKS and CDR2 as YYEKEE (reference sequence). The CDR3 loop is CASSFPGLAYEQYF. The CDR3 DNA is TGTGCCAGCAGTTTCCCCGGACTAGCCTACGAGCAGTACTTC. Combining the CDR3 with reference TRBV5-5 and TRBJ2-7 gives the whole variable domain DAGVTQSPTHLIKTRGQQVTLRCSPISGHKSVSWYQQVLGQGPQFIFQYYEKEERGRGNFPDRFSARQFPNYSSELNVNALLLGDSALYLCASSFPGLAYEQYFGPGTRLTVT.

The V gene is TRBV5-4, the J gene TRBJ1-2; 9 positions match TRBD1. J was trimmed by 8 bases and V by 4 bases; bases with no gene match: 6. This CDR3 contains 13 residues. Germline CDR1 SGHNT, CDR2 YYREEE (reference sequence). CDR3 in amino acids: CASSQDRGRGYTF. DNA of the CDR3: TGTGCCAGCAGCCAGGACAGGGGCAGGGGCTACACCTTC. The full variable domain, its missing parts supplied by reference TRBV5-4 and TRBJ1-2, is ETGVTQSPTHLIKTRGQQVTLRCSSQSGHNTVSWYQQALGQGPQFIFQYYREEENGRGNFPPRFSGLQFPNYSSELNVNALELDDSALYLCASSQDRGRGYTFGSGTRLTVV.

V and J are TRBV18 and TRBJ2-5; the D gene is possibly TRBD2 (7 bases). The DNA end lines up better with TRBJ2-7; the J call may be wrong. The CDR3 has 14 residues. From germline, CDR1 is KGHSH and CDR2 LQKENI. This chain's CDR3 is CASSPRGGGDEQYF. The CDR3 DNA reads TGTGCCAGCTCACCACGGGGAGGGGGGGACGAGCAGTACTTC.

This sequence joins TRBV28 and TRBJ2-3; D possibly corresponds to TRBD2 (6 bases). Germline V gene lookup returns CDR1 MDHEN and CDR2 SYDVKM. V shed 3 bases and J shed 6 bases, with 10 bases lying between them. The CDR3 runs 13 residues. The CDR3 DNA reads as TGTGCCAGCAGTTTGGGGAGCGGGGATACGCAGTATTTT. This codes for CASSLGSGDTQYF.

The J gene is TRBJ1-5, the V gene TRBV2; unclear D gene. V was clipped by 4 bases and J by 5 bases, with 9 bases between them. Germline V gene sequence: CDR1 SNHLY, CDR2 FYNNEI. The CDR3 runs 13 residues. DNA for the CDR3: TGTGCCAGCAGTGTAAGAGGATATCAGCCCCAGCATTTT. Translation: CASSVRGYQPQHF.

The V gene is TRBV6-5, the J gene TRBJ2-1; the D is unclear. V lost 2 bases, J lost 0 bases, and 11 bases lay in between. Germline CDR1 reads MNHEY; CDR2 reads SVGAGI. The CDR3 consists of 16 residues. CDR3: CASSYPLFSSYNEQFF. CDR3 bases: TGTGCCAGCAGTTACCCCCTTTTCAGCTCCTACAATGAGCAGTTCTTC.

This rearrangement joins TRBV4-2 to TRBJ2-7; TRBD2 agrees at 11 bases. Germline V gene lookup returns CDR1 LGHNA and CDR2 YNFKEQ. The CDR3 sequence is 17 residues long. V gave up 1 base and J gave up 3 bases; unmatched junction bases: 8. The CDR3, as DNA: TGTGCCAGCAGCCAAGGCCCTAGACTAGCGGGATACTACGAGCAGTACTTC. This codes for CASSQGPRLAGYYEQYF.